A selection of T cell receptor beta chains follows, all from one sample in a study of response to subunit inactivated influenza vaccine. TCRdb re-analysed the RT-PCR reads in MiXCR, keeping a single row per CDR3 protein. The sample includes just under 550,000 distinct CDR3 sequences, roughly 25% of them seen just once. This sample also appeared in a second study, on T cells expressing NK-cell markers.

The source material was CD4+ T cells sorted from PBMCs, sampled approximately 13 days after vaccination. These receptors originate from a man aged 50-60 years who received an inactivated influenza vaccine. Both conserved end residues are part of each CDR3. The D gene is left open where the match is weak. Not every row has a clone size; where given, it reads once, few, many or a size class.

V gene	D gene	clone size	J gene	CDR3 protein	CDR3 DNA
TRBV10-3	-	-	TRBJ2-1	CAISESPYNEQFF	TGTGCCATCAGTGAGTCCCCATACAATGAGCAGTTCTTC
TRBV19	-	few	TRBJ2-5	CASSVDHAQETQYF	TGTGCCAGTAGTGTAGACCATGCCCAAGAGACCCAGTACTTC
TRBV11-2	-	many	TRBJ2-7	CASSLVAKRLYEQYF	TGTGCCAGCAGCTTAGTAGCGAAACGATTGTACGAGCAGTACTTC
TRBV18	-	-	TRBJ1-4	CASSPGQLANEKLFF	TGTGCCAGCTCACCGGGCCAATTAGCTAATGAAAAACTGTTTTTT
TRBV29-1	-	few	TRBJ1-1	CSVGHTATEAFF	TGCAGCGTTGGACATACGGCCACTGAAGCTTTCTTT
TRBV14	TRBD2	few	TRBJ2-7	CASRRISPWDYDSYEQYF	TGTGCCAGCCGAAGGATATCCCCTTGGGACTACGACTCCTACGAGCAGTACTTC
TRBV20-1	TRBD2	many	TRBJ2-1	CSARDRGSFRNEQFF	TGCAGTGCTAGAGATCGCGGGAGTTTCCGCAATGAGCAGTTCTTC
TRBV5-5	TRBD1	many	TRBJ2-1	CASSPGTGYYNEQFF	TGTGCCAGCAGCCCGGGGACAGGGTACTACAATGAGCAGTTCTTC
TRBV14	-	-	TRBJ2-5	CASSQDGEFRETQYF	TGTGCCAGCAGCCAAGATGGAGAGTTCCGAGAGACCCAGTACTTC
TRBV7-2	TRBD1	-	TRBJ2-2	CASSNGQGITGELFF	TGTGCCAGCAGCAACGGACAGGGGATCACCGGGGAGCTGTTTTTT
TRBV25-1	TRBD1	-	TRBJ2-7	CASRGQGPSYEQYF	TGTGCCAGTCGAGGACAGGGGCCCTCCTACGAGCAGTACTTC
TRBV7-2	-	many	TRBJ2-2	CASSLAIGSFGELFF	TGTGCCAGCAGCTTAGCGATTGGTAGTTTCGGGGAGCTGTTTTTT
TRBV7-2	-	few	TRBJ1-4	CASSLMGGVNEKLFF	TGTGCCAGCAGCTTGATGGGGGGGGTTAATGAAAAACTGTTTTTT
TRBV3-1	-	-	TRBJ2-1	CASSQDPSAFNEQFF	TGTGCCAGCAGCCAAGACCCTAGCGCCTTCAATGAGCAGTTCTTC
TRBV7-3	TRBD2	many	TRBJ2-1	CASSLTARMASGSAYNEQFF	TGTGCCAGCAGCTTAACGGCCCGAATGGCTAGCGGGAGCGCCTACAATGAGCAGTTCTTC
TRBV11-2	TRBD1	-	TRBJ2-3	CASSPLRGTTDTQYF	TGTGCCAGCAGCCCCCTCAGGGGGACCACAGATACGCAGTATTTT
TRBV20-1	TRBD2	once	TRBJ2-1	CSATLGTRWGTNEQFF	TGCAGTGCTACTCTAGGGACTAGATGGGGCACCAATGAGCAGTTCTTC
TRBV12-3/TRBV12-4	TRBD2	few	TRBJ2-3	CASSFAGLVREADTQYF	TGTGCCAGCAGTTTTGCGGGACTAGTAAGAGAGGCAGATACGCAGTATTTT
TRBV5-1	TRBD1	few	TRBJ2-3	CASSRGTGGDTQYF	TGCGCCAGCAGTCGCGGGACAGGAGGGGATACGCAGTATTTT
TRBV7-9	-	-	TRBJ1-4	CASSLQGGIEKLFF	TGTGCCAGCAGCTTACAGGGTGGTATTGAAAAACTGTTTTTT
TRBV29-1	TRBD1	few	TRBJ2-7	CSVGDRPYEQYF	TGCAGCGTTGGGGACAGACCCTACGAGCAGTACTTC
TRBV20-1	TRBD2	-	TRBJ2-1	CSAREGKSGRGKFF	TGCAGTGCTAGAGAGGGAAAGAGCGGGAGGGGAAAGTTCTTC
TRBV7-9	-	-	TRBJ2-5	CASSAAGAETQYF	TGTGCCAGCAGCGCAGCCGGGGCAGAGACCCAGTACTTC
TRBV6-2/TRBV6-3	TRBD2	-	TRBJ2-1	CASSYSIGGERTSGPYNEQFF	TGTGCCAGCAGTTACTCAATCGGGGGAGAACGGACTAGCGGTCCCTACAATGAGCAGTTCTTC
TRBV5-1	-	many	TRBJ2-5	CASSPPGRQETQYF	TGCGCCAGCAGCCCTCCTGGACGGCAAGAGACCCAGTACTTC
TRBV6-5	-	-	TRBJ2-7	CASSYDSGIYEQYF	TGTGCCAGCAGTTATGACTCTGGAATTTACGAGCAGTACTTC
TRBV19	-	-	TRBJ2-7	CASSPSLNF	TGTGCCAGTAGCCCTTCCCTTAACTTC
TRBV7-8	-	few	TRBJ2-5	CASSPQEGIQYF	TGTGCCAGCAGCCCCCAAGAAGGGATCCAGTACTTC
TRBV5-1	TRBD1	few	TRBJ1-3	CASRLTGGNSGNTIYF	TGCGCCAGCAGATTGACAGGGGGCAATTCTGGAAACACCATATATTTT
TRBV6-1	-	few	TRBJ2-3	CASSSPQTGTQYF	TGTGCCAGCTCAAGCCCTCAGACCGGTACGCAGTATTTT
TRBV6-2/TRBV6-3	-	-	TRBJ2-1	CASSYSRRLGSAHEQFF	TGTGCCAGCAGTTACTCGAGGCGACTCGGGAGTGCCCATGAGCAGTTCTTC
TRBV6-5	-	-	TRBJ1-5	CASRKVNQPQHF	TGTGCCAGCAGAAAAGTAAATCAGCCCCAGCATTTT
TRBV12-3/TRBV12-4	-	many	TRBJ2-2	CASSLGRTANTGELFF	TGTGCCAGCAGTTTGGGCAGGACAGCGAACACCGGGGAGCTGTTTTTT
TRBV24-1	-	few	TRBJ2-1	CATSDPNWNEQFF	TGTGCCACCAGTGATCCTAATTGGAATGAGCAGTTCTTC
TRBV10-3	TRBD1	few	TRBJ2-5	CAISWTGGGQETQYF	TGTGCCATCAGCTGGACAGGGGGCGGACAAGAGACCCAGTACTTC
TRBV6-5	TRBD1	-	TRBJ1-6	CASSHRGPNSPLHF	TGTGCCAGCAGTCACAGGGGTCCGAATTCACCCCTCCACTTT
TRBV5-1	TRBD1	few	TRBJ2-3	CASSWRQGSTDTQYF	TGCGCCAGCAGCTGGCGACAGGGCAGCACAGATACGCAGTATTTT
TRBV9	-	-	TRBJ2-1	CGSSVGTRSGEQFF	TGTGGCAGCAGCGTCGGGACCCGATCGGGTGAGCAGTTCTTC
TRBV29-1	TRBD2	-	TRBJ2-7	CSVRGTSGSVYEQYF	TGCAGCGTTCGGGGGACTAGCGGGAGCGTCTACGAGCAGTACTTC
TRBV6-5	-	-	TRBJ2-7	CASSFRQGGPYEQYF	TGTGCCAGCAGTTTCCGACAGGGAGGCCCCTACGAGCAGTACTTC
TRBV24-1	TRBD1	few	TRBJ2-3	CATSDPIRTGGKGTDTQYF	TGTGCCACCAGTGACCCGATAAGGACAGGGGGCAAGGGCACAGATACGCAGTATTTT
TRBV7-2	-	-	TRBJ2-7	CASSNRVGYEQYF	TGTGCCAGCAGCAACAGGGTTGGCTACGAGCAGTACTTC
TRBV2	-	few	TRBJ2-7	CASSKVMGHEQYF	TGTGCCAGCAGTAAGGTAATGGGGCACGAGCAGTACTTC
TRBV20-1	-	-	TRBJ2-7	CSASSGGREQYF	TGCAGTGCTAGTTCCGGGGGACGCGAGCAGTACTTC
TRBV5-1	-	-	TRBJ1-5	CASSSSGERSQPQHF	TGCGCCAGCAGCTCCTCAGGGGAGAGGAGTCAGCCCCAGCATTTT
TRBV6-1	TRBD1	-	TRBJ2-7	CASRLQGFFEQYF	TGTGCCAGCAGGCTACAGGGGTTTTTCGAGCAGTACTTC
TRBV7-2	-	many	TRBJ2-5	CASSRQSQETQYF	TGTGCCAGCAGCAGACAGTCACAAGAGACCCAGTACTTC
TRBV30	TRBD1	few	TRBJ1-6	CAWGGQGASPLHF	TGTGCCTGGGGGGGGCAGGGGGCTTCACCCCTCCACTTT
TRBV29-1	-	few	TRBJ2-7	CSVLHYEQYF	TGCAGCGTTCTTCACTACGAGCAGTACTTC
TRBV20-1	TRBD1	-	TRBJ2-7	CSASWTGATSYEQYF	TGCAGTGCTAGTTGGACAGGGGCTACTTCCTACGAGCAGTACTTC
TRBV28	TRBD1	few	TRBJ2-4	CASSHRGRQNIQYF	TGTGCCAGCAGTCACAGGGGGCGCCAAAACATTCAGTACTTC
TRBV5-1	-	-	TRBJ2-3	CASSTGRGQTTDTQYF	TGCGCCAGCAGCACGGGACGCGGACAAACCACAGATACGCAGTATTTT
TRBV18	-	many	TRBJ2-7	CASSPPEPSYEQYF	TGTGCCAGCTCACCACCCGAGCCTTCCTACGAGCAGTACTTC
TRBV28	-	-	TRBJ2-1	CASTLGGADEQFF	TGTGCCAGCACTCTGGGAGGAGCCGATGAGCAGTTCTTC
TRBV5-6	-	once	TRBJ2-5	CASRKGTATGETQYF	TGTGCCAGCAGGAAGGGGACGGCCACTGGCGAGACCCAGTACTTC
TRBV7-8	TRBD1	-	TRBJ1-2	CASSPTIRDRTVYGYTF	TGTGCCAGCAGCCCAACCATAAGGGACAGGACTGTCTATGGCTACACCTTC